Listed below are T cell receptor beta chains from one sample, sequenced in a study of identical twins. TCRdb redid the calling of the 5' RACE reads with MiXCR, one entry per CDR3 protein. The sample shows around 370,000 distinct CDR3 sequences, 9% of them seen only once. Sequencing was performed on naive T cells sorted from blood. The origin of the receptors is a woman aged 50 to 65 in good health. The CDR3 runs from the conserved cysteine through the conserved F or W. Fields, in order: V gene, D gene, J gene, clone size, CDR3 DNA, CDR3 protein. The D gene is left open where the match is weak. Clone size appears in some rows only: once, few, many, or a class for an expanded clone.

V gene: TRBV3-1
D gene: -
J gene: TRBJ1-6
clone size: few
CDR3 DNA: TGTGCCAGCAGGATGGGTCAGTCAGGGAGGGGTAATTCACCCCTCCACTTT
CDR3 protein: CASRMGQSGRGNSPLHF

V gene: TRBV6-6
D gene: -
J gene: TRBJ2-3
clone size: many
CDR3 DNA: TGTGCCAGCAGTTCACAGGCCTCTGGCACAGATACGCAGTATTTT
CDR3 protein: CASSSQASGTDTQYF

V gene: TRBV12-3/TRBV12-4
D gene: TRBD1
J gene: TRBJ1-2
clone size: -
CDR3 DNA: TGTGCCAGCAGCCAGACAGGGGGCCTGGACTATGGCTACACCTTC
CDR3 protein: CASSQTGGLDYGYTF

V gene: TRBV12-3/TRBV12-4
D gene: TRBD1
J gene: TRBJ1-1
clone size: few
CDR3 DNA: TGTGCCAGCAGTCTAACCTCCTGGACAGGGATGAACACTGAAGCTTTCTTT
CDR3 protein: CASSLTSWTGMNTEAFF

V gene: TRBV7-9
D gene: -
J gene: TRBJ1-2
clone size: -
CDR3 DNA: TGTGCCAGCAGCTCGCACAGCGGACTGATAGCTAACTATGGCTACACCTTC
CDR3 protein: CASSSHSGLIANYGYTF

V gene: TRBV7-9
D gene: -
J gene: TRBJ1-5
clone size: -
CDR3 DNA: TGTGCCAGCAGCTTAGTTGGGGGACATCAGCCCCAGCATTTT
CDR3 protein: CASSLVGGHQPQHF

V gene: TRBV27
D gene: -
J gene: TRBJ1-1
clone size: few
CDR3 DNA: TGTGCCAGCAGTTTCTCCGCGGGTCCTGTCACTGAAGCTTTCTTT
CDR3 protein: CASSFSAGPVTEAFF

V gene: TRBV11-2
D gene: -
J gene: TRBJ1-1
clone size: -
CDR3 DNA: TGTGCCAGCAGCTTAAATACGTGGGGCGGAGGCACTGAAGCTTTCTTT
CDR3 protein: CASSLNTWGGGTEAFF

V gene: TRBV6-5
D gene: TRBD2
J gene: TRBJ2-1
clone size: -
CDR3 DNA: TGTGCCAGCAGTTACTCGGGTAGGACTAGAATACCAAATGAGCAGTTCTTC
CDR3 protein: CASSYSGRTRIPNEQFF

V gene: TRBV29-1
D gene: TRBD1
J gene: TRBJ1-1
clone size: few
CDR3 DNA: TGCAGCGGAAGACAGGGCAACACTGAAGCTTTCTTT
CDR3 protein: CSGRQGNTEAFF

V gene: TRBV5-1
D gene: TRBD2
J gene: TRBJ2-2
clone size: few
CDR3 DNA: TGCGCCAGCAGCCGCTCACCGAGACTAGCGGGAAACACCGGGGAGCTGTTTTTT
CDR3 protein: CASSRSPRLAGNTGELFF

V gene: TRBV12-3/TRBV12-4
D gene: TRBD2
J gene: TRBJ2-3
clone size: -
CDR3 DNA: TGTGCCAGCAGTTTTAGCGGGAGCCCAGGAGATACGCAGTATTTT
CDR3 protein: CASSFSGSPGDTQYF

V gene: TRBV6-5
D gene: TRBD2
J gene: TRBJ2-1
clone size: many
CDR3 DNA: TGTGCCAGCAGTTCCGCGACAGGACTAGCGGGAGTCAATGAGCAGTTCTTC
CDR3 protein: CASSSATGLAGVNEQFF

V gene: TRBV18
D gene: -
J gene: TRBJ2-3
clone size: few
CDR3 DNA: TGTGCCAGCTCACCACCGGATAGCAGTAGCACAGATACGCAGTATTTT
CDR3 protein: CASSPPDSSSTDTQYF

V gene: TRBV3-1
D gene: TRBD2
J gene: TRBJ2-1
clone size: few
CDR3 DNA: TGTGCCAGCAGCCTAGGGGCGGGAGGGCGTTACAATGAGCAGTTCTTC
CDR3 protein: CASSLGAGGRYNEQFF

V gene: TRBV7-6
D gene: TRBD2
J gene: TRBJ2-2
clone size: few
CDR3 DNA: TGTGCCAGCAGCAGTACTAGCGGGTCTCCCACCGGGGAGCTGTTTTTT
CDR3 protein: CASSSTSGSPTGELFF

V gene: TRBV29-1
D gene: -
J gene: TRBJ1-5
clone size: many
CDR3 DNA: TGCAGCGCTAAGTCTGAGGGAGGCAATCAGCCCCAGCATTTT
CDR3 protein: CSAKSEGGNQPQHF